This is a list of T cell receptor beta chains from one sample in a study of T cells after yellow fever vaccination. TCRdb itself ran the 5' RACE reads through MiXCR, one entry per CDR3 protein. The table lists 250,000 or so distinct CDR3 sequences, 3.6% of them singletons, with under 20% in the top ten. Sequenced here: PBMCs, sampled 15 days after the yellow fever booster vaccination. These receptors all stem from a man younger than 30 who received the YFV17D yellow fever vaccine. The CDR3 runs from the conserved cysteine through the conserved F or W. A D gene is named only where the DNA matches it firmly. Sizes are listed as how often the clone was seen (once, few, many) or a class if it is expanded.

D gene	J gene	V gene	CDR3 length	clone size	CDR3 DNA	CDR3 protein
TRBD1	TRBJ2-3	TRBV7-2	15	many	TGTGCCAGCAGCGGCCCCGGACAGGGGCCAGATACGCAGTATTTT	CASSGPGQGPDTQYF
NA	TRBJ1-2	TRBV12-3/TRBV12-4	16	many	TGTGCCAGCAAGCGTACCGGGGGCGTGGATGGCTATGGCTACACCTTC	CASKRTGGVDGYGYTF
TRBD1	TRBJ2-7	TRBV4-1	21	many	TGCGCCAGCAGCCAAGAAAAATTTCGACAGGGTTGGTTTCCGGGGTCCTACGAGCAGTACTTC	CASSQEKFRQGWFPGSYEQYF
TRBD1	TRBJ2-1	TRBV7-2	15	many	TGTGCCAGCAGCGGACAGGGAACGGGGTACAATGAGCAGTTCTTC	CASSGQGTGYNEQFF
NA	TRBJ2-2	TRBV20-1	11	many	TGCAGTGCCCGAATTGGCGGGGAGCTGTTTTTT	CSARIGGELFF
NA	TRBJ2-2	TRBV27	12	many	TGTGCCAGCAGTAGGCTAGCCGGGGAGCTGTTTTTT	CASSRLAGELFF
NA	TRBJ1-1	TRBV7-2	13	many	TGTGCCAGCAGCAGGGACGGACGCACTGAAGCTTTCTTT	CASSRDGRTEAFF
NA	TRBJ2-1	TRBV20-1	17	many	TGCAGTGCTAGAGATCCCTCGGGGGAGACCTCCTACAATGAGCAGTTCTTC	CSARDPSGETSYNEQFF
TRBD2	TRBJ2-7	TRBV4-1	13	many	TGCGCCAGCAGCCAGAGCGGGGTGGGTGAGCAGTACTTC	CASSQSGVGEQYF
NA	TRBJ2-3	TRBV2	12	many	TGTGCCAGCAGGGCAGAGGTGGATACGCAGTATTTT	CASRAEVDTQYF
NA	TRBJ2-1	TRBV7-9	12	many	TGTGCCAGCAGGTCAGGGGACAATGAGCAGTTCTTC	CASRSGDNEQFF
NA	TRBJ2-5	TRBV10-2	12	many	TGCGCCAGCACAGGGGTTTGGGAGACCCAGTACTTC	CASTGVWETQYF
TRBD1	TRBJ1-1	TRBV23-1	16	many	TGCGCCAGCAGTCGAGTACGGACAGGGACGACCACTGAAGCTTTCTTT	CASSRVRTGTTTEAFF
TRBD1	TRBJ1-2	TRBV5-5	13	many	TGTGCCAGCAGCTTGCGACAGGGAGGCGGCTACACCTTC	CASSLRQGGGYTF